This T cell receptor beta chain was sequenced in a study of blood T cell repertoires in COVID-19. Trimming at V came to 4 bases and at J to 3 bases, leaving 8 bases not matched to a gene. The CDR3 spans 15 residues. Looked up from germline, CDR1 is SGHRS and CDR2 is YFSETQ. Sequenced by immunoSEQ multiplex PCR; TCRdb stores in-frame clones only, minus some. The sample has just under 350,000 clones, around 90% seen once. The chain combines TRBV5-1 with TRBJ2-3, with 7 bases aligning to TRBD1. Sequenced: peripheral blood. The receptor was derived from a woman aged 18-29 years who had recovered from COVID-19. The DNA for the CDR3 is TGCGCCAGCAGCCCCGACAGGGTTGGAACAGATACGCAGTATTTT. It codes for CASSPDRVGTDTQYF.